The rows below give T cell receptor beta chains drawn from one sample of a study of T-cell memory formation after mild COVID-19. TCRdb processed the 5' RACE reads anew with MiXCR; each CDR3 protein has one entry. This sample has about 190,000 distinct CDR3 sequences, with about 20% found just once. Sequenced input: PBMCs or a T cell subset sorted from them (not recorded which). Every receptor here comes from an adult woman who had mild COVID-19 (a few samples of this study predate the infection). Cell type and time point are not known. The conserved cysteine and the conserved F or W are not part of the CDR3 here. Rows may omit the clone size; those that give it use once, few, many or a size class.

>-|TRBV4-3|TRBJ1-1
ASSQEDEGGTEAF
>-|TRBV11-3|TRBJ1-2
ASSLSGWDRNYGYT
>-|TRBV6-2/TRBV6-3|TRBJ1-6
ASSYDDETNSPLH
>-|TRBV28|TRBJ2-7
ASSFAGGYEQY
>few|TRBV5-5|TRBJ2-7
ASSTGQGAVFEQY
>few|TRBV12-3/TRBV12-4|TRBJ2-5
ASSSYLSGGQETQY
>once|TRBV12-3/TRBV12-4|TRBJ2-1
ASGAGGALNEQF
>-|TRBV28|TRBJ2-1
ASSLTRDEQF
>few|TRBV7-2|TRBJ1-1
ASSLWEDPITEAF
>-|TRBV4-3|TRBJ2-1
ASSQDRGTARSSYNEQF
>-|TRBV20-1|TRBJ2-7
SARISDYEQY
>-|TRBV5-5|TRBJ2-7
ASSLYGSPYEQY
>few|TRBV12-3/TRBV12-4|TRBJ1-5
ASSFGGSNQPQH
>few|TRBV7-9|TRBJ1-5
ASSLDLSGQGNQPQH
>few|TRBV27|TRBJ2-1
ASSLSGTGVYNEQF
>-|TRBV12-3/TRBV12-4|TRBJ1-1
ASSFREWNTEAF